This TCR beta chain was retrieved from a study of blood T cell repertoires in COVID-19. Overall study: Sites across the United States, Italy and Spain contributed samples from acute and convalescent COVID-19. Nucleic acid was either cDNA or gDNA, and it came from T cells, B-cell-depleted T cells, or PBMCs.

As processed by the authors: Reference gene primer amplification gave estimated nucleated cell counts. The assay was immunoSEQ multiplex PCR, and TCRdb's table has in-frame clones only and misses some. V and J calls plus clone size are reproduced from that table; the DNA served to infer D and trimming. The sample includes under 250,000 clones, around four fifths of them seen just once. A Seattle source enrolled patients during active infection and followed them longitudinally. Trimming removed 4 bases from V and 3 bases from J, with 9 bases in between. CDR1 and CDR2 (germline): SGHAT, FQNNGV. This CDR3 spans 13 amino acids.

V is TRBV11-2 and J is TRBJ1-1, with a possible D match to TRBD1 (6 bases). The sample was peripheral blood. The TCR comes from a woman in her sixties or seventies with COVID-19, enrolled during active disease. The CDR3 reads CASSSQGYTEAFF. The CDR3 DNA reads as TGTGCCAGCAGCTCACAGGGTTACACTGAAGCTTTCTTT.